This T cell receptor (beta chain) was found in a study of cytomegalovirus exposure and HLA in healthy donors (dated by TCRdb to about 2017). With regard to the full study: According to an earlier analysis of 587 of the donors, about 179 million T cells yielded 120 million or so unique TCR beta sequences and about 280 Gb of sequence data. An earlier analysis of approximately 580 of the donors used high-throughput TCR beta sequencing to judge whether each TCR beta V gene segment behaved as functional or pseudogenic. The T cell repertoires of 666 subjects were profiled by immunosequencing and related to cytomegalovirus serostatus. To predict cytomegalovirus infection status, the study brought together high-throughput TCR immunosequencing, statistical association of individual TCRs with disease status, and machine learning. Of the 398 genotyped donors, approximately 83% fell in the genetic ancestry cluster associated with self-reported Caucasian donors. All discovery cohort repertoires had been generated using a single sequencing platform. To study patterns of TCR occurrence, a later analysis re-analyzed previously published TCR beta repertoires from around 700 donors and added high-resolution HLA genotyping. The number of donors typed differed by locus, with 629-630 for A, B, C, DRB1 and DQB1, more than 500 for DQA1, 600 to 610 for DPA1, and approximately 470 for DPB1. Besides the first cohort of roughly 700 subjects, a separate validation cohort made up of around 120 different subjects was used. The aim of the study was to test whether cataloging public T cell receptors could identify signatures of past pathogen exposure. On average, roughly 250,000 unique TCR beta nucleotide sequences were sequenced per donor among more than 350 genotyped donors of the cohort, with approximately 18% of those sequences being non-productive. Donor age, sex, ethnicity and CMV serostatus were collected together with the repertoire data. Genome-wide SNP genotypes for about three fifths of the roughly 700 donors were used in a later genetic analysis, which treated that subset as a discovery cohort. Both class I and class II loci were covered by HLA typing, at four-digit resolution. An early release covering roughly 580 HLA-typed donors comprised 250 to 350 gigabases of sequencing data and 65 million to 100 million unique TCR sequences. Rather than using new phenotypic data, the later analysis identified candidate immune exposures from TCR beta sequences and from how often those sequences occurred across donors. Because of strong linkage in the cohort, five DR-DQ haplotypes were treated as single units for association and clustering. What the work shows at the level of the full study, not this receptor alone: Because HLA typing was unavailable for some donors at each locus, only the typed subset was used in association tests. The authors suggested that the approach could potentially be generalized to other disease states and immunological phenotypes. A later genetic analysis associated a missense DCLRE1C variant with V-gene and J-gene trimming of TCR beta chains, and an independent cohort replicated the association. When HLA alleles, especially DR and DQ, strongly co-occurred, attributing TCR associations to individual alleles was difficult. At a false discovery rate of 0.05, a later analysis linked fewer than 20,000 TCR beta sequences to specific HLA alleles. A later analysis reported that several top co-occurrence clusters appeared linked to parvovirus B19, influenza, CMV and Epstein-Barr virus. The 87-base-pair reads could not distinguish some IMGT-functional V segments, including TRBV6-2 and TRBV6-3, so those segments were excluded. The presence/absence analyses assumed that sequencing depth was roughly uniform across donors, and that assumption may not be true. Most CMV-associated TCR beta chains appeared to be HLA-restricted in a later analysis, and the HLA associations seemed to be driven largely by CMV exposure. A later genetic analysis reported fewer N-insertions in productive TCRs among donors in an Asian-associated ancestry cluster than the roughly 700-donor mean. In an earlier analysis of fewer than 700 of the donors, most TCR beta V segments appeared in productive rearrangements about 87% or about 30% of the time, broadly matching IMGT annotations. The cohort was sequenced for TCR beta chains only, and without alpha or paired-chain data the features that could be detected were limited. The study gave a list of more than 150 TCR beta chains associated with cytomegalovirus. The only immune exposure information available for the cohort was CMV serostatus. A further reported finding was that TCR beta sequences accurately predicted the HLA-A and HLA-B alleles for most subjects in the first cohort. A few of the identified cytomegalovirus-associated TCR beta chains were confirmed in vitro to be specific for cytomegalovirus antigens. In a later analysis, the rate of TCR association differed among HLA loci, with DRB1 alleles having the most associated TCRs and HLA-C alleles having the fewest. In a later analysis, HLA-associated TCR beta chains showed more clonal expansion and lower generation probabilities than non-associated chains that were equally common. Because counts were too low, about 15 rarely observed V segments, including chromosome 9 orphons, were left out of the earlier analysis of about 620 of the donors. Linkage disequilibrium might explain the correlated functional status among segregating V segments, but an unknown experimental factor could not be ruled out. The sequencing pipeline was judged likely to have produced a cluster of highly shared sequence variants as a technical artifact. The classifier was reported to diagnose cytomegalovirus status with high specificity and sensitivity in both the original and validation cohorts. While some public TCRs were present in many individuals, most TCR sequences turned up only very rarely across donors.

The cohort comprised some 680 healthy bone marrow donors. At the time of sampling, all cohort members were nominally healthy, though unrecorded immune exposures were likely present. The donor tested CMV seropositive and was one of the 289 seropositive cohort members. A peripheral blood sample was provided by each donor, and peripheral blood mononuclear cells were used for TCR beta sequencing. Genomic DNA was extracted from the blood cell samples with the Qiagen DNeasy Blood Extraction Kit. With regard to this clone: Its antigen is still unknown. The record has no base qualities; no much larger clone is one base away.

Taken from the germline V gene (reference sequence), the CDR1 and CDR2 loops are LNHNV and YYDKDF. Spanning cysteine to phenylalanine, the CDR3 consists of 14 amino acids. The CDR3 DNA has 42 bases and is translated from base 1. V loses 1 base, J loses 5 bases, and the germline ends lie 11 bases apart. The library was built by means of the immunoSEQ multiplex PCR assay. A mixture of 60 forward primers for TCR Vbeta segments and 13 reverse primers for TCR Jbeta segments was used in the multiplex PCR. The CDR3 region of rearranged TCR beta genes was amplified from genomic DNA with a multiplex PCR assay. Amplified TCR beta libraries were sequenced as 87-base-pair reads on the Illumina HiSeq System. Regarding the original processing steps: A later analysis counted tens of millions of unique TCR beta chains across the 650 to 700 repertoires, and some 11 million of these chains were shared by at least two donors. Raw reads were error-corrected and collapsed into unique sequences by a nearest-neighbor algorithm in which closely related sequences were merged to remove PCR and sequencing errors. Alignment of CDR3 sequences to IMGT reference sequences was used to assign V, D and J gene segments. For a sequence to be retained, at least a six-nucleotide match to both a V gene segment and a J gene segment was required. Rearrangements were classified as productive when the CDR3 lacked stop codons and remained in frame with V and J, and all other rearrangements were classified as non-productive. Following IMGT convention, CDR3 was defined as the stretch from the second conserved V-encoded cysteine up to the conserved J-encoded phenylalanine. In an earlier analysis of more than 550 of the donors, sequences lacking an unambiguous match to a single V gene segment were excluded. In an earlier analysis of around 590 of the donors, a V segment was called functional when productive rearrangements were above 56.7%, and segregating when the standard deviation between donors exceeded 5%. To diagnose cytomegalovirus status from the catalog of TCR beta chain sequences, a statistical classification framework was built. In a later analysis, V and J genes were assigned by comparing TCR nucleotide sequences against IMGT/GENE-DB human TR gene sequences. Using the TCRdist pipeline, a later analysis assigned CDR3 sequences along with most-parsimonious VDJ recombination scenarios. In a later analysis, each TCR beta chain was defined by its CDR3 amino acid sequence together with its V-gene family, and reads lacking a unique V-gene family were excluded. To address suspected cross-contamination and a sequencing artifact, a later analysis removed 450 to 700 highly shared, low-generation-probability nucleotide sequences. A later analysis calculated a clonal expansion index for each public chain from normalized within-repertoire ranks of inferred template counts. A later analysis computed generation probabilities with a VDJ recombination model fitted to out-of-frame rearrangements, and checked the results against IGoR. Hypergeometric tests were used in a later analysis to score TCR-TCR, TCR-HLA and TCR-CMV co-occurrence, with a repertoire-size bias correction applied to the TCR pairs. In a later analysis, false discovery rates were estimated by permuting HLA or CMV assignments 20 times. In a later analysis, co-occurring TCRs were grouped using DBSCAN, and TCRdist sequence similarity was added for clustering within HLA-allele-positive subsets. Co-occurrence clustering excluded repertoires with fewer than 30,000 or more than 120,000 public chains, plus five with anomalous nucleotide sharing. TCRdb re-hosts the immuneACCESS table, in-frame sequences only. Its copies lack some clones; in the studies checked, an unresolved V gene accounts for under half of them, and the cause for the rest is not known. The V and J calls and clone size are taken from that table; D and trimming were inferred from the DNA. This sample is represented by 150,000 to 200,000 clones; about 76% of them were singletons. The ten largest make up about 4.9% of the sample.

The sample taken for sequencing was PBMCs. The V and J segments used are TRBV15 and TRBJ1-2; a weak D assignment points to TRBD1 (6 bases agree). This sequence was found in a young woman in good health and CMV-seropositive. Read as DNA, the sequence is TGTGCCACCAGCAGAGCGGGGGGCGAATATGGCTACACCTTC. It translates to CATSRAGGEYGYTF.